Below are 31 T cell receptor beta chains sequenced from a single sample in a study of blood T cell repertoires in COVID-19 (dated by TCRdb to about 2020). Library preparation was by the immunoSEQ multiplex PCR assay. Entries here come from immuneACCESS through TCRdb and include only in-frame sequences with V and J called. Some clones fail to appear in such tables; in the studies checked, an unresolved V gene covers under half of the shortfall, and the cause of the remainder is unknown. The sample records about 39,000 clones, 76% of which are singletons. Together, the top ten hold about 27% of the sample. The sequenced sample consisted of peripheral blood. These TCRs come from a man at least 80 years old with acute or convalescent COVID-19.

In this sample, this clone turned up once. The chain employs TRBV5-1 and TRBJ2-5, with TRBD1 matching over 8 bases. The CDR3 consists of 14 residues. From germline, CDR1 is SGHRS and CDR2 YFSETQ. With 4 bases clipped from V and 4 bases from J, the junction kept 6 bases outside the gene matches. The CDR3 is CASSPDTGGETQYF. The CDR3 nucleotides read TGCGCCAGCAGCCCAGATACAGGGGGAGAGACCCAGTACTTC.

The rearrangement links TRBV19 to TRBJ2-1; a weak D match, TRBD2 (5 bases). The CDR3 is made up of 11 amino acids. The V gene's germline CDR1 is LNHDA and CDR2 SQIVND (reference sequence). Trimming pared 6 bases from V and 8 bases from J, leaving 8 bases between. CDR3 in amino acids: CASRAGYEQFF. In DNA, the CDR3 is TGTGCCAGTAGGGCGGGTTATGAGCAGTTCTTC.

The rearrangement uses TRBV7-8 and TRBJ2-3; possibly TRBD2 for D (5 bases). V was pared by 3 bases and J by 6 bases, with 7 bases between. CDR3 length: 12 residues. In germline, CDR1 is SGHVS, CDR2 FQNEAQ. CDR3 sequence reads: CASSFSGDTQYF. CDR3 nucleotide sequence: TGTGCCAGCAGCTTCAGCGGCGATACGCAGTATTTT. Full variable domain (missing parts from reference TRBV7-8 and TRBJ2-3): GAGVSQSPRYKVAKRGQDVALRCDPISGHVSLFWYQQALGQGPEFLTYFQNEAQLDKSGLPSDRFFAERPEGSVSTLKIQRTQQEDSAVYLCASSFSGDTQYFGPGTRLTVL.

This clone was counted between two and nine times. CDR3 loop: CASSERLALYEQYF. CDR3 DNA: TGTGCCAGCAGTGAACGGCTAGCGCTCTACGAGCAGTACTTC. The V and J genes are TRBV6-1 and TRBJ2-7, with D possibly being TRBD2 (6 bases). Germline V CDR1 and CDR2: MNHNS, SASEGT. This CDR3 region has 14 residues. The V end lost 2 bases, the J end lost 3 bases, and 11 bases lay between the germline ends.

The chain carries TRBV2 and TRBJ2-5; D is unresolved. V was clipped by 3 bases and J by 5 bases, with 10 bases between them. Germline V lookup: CDR1 SNHLY, CDR2 FYNNEI. CDR3 length equals 13 residues. This CDR3 is CASSESPQETQYF. As DNA, the CDR3 is TGTGCCAGCAGTGAGTCACCCCAGGAGACCCAGTACTTC.

The V call is TRBV20-1, the J call TRBJ2-5; TRBD2 matches at 12 bases. V gave up 4 bases and J gave up 4 bases; unmatched junction bases: 13. This CDR3 region has 17 residues. Germline V gene data show CDR1 as DFQATT and CDR2 as SNEGSKA (reference sequence). This chain's CDR3 is CSANDASGRAIIETQYF. The CDR3 nucleotides read TGCAGTGCTAATGACGCTAGCGGGAGGGCCATTATAGAGACCCAGTACTTC.

This clone was detected only a few times. This chain connects TRBV6-1 to TRBJ1-2, with 7 bases that match TRBD1. This CDR3 contains 16 residues. Germline CDR1 MNHNS, CDR2 SASEGT. V shed 3 bases, J shed 7 bases, and the junction held 14 bases outside the gene matches. CDR3 bases: TGTGCCAGCAGTGAGGTACCGGGACAGAAGTGGGGTGGCTACACCTTC. This encodes CASSEVPGQKWGGYTF.

In this sample, this clone turned up a few times. J is TRBJ2-5 and V is TRBV19; 11 bases fit TRBD2. There are 17 residues in the CDR3. V was pared by 2 bases and J by 9 bases, with 14 bases of the junction left unmatched. Germline lookup yields CDR1 LNHDA and CDR2 SQIVND (reference sequence). CDR3 region: CASSINSLAGGRGAQYF. CDR3 DNA sequence: TGTGCCAGTAGTATAAATAGCCTAGCGGGGGGCCGGGGGGCCCAGTACTTC.

This CDR3 is CASSFPNRGRNEQFF. The CDR3 DNA is TGTGCCAGCAGCTTCCCAAACAGGGGGCGAAATGAGCAGTTCTTC. The chain is built from TRBV7-2 and TRBJ2-1; 9 bases match TRBD1. Unmatched junction bases numbered 7, after V lost 3 bases and J lost 7 bases. The V gene's germline CDR1 is SGHTA and CDR2 FQGNSA. The CDR3 has 15 amino acids. The full variable domain, its missing parts supplied by reference TRBV7-2 and TRBJ2-1, is GAGVSQSPSNKVTEKGKDVELRCDPISGHTALYWYRQSLGQGLEFLIYFQGNSAPDKSGLPSDRFSAERTGGSVSTLTIQRTQQEDSAVYLCASSFPNRGRNEQFFGPGTRLTVL.

The chain joins TRBV6-5 to TRBJ1-4, with 7 bases lining up with TRBD1. The CDR3 runs 14 residues. Germline CDR1 is MNHEY and CDR2 is SVGAGI. Trimming took 7 bases from V and 6 from J; bases not matched to a gene: 8. CDR3 in amino acids: CASNIDRAYEKLFF. CDR3 in DNA: TGTGCCAGCAACATAGACAGGGCCTATGAAAAACTGTTTTTT.

This chain links TRBV24-1 with TRBJ1-4, with 7 nucleotides matching TRBD1. The length of the CDR3 is 15 residues. V was clipped by 2 bases and J by 8 bases; unmatched bases: 7. Germline V gene lookup returns CDR1 KGHDR and CDR2 SFDVKD. CDR3 region: CATSDWGDSGEKLFF. CDR3 DNA sequence: TGTGCCACCAGTGATTGGGGGGACAGTGGAGAAAAACTGTTTTTT.

The chain combines TRBV14 with TRBJ1-1; 9 nucleotides agree with TRBD1. J gave up 6 bases and V 4 bases, and 9 bases lay outside the gene matches. Germline V CDR1 and CDR2: SGHDN, FVKESK. CDR3 length: 15 amino acids. The CDR3 DNA reads as TGTGCCAGCAGCCGCAGCCTGACAGGGGGGGCTGAAGCTTTCTTT. Translated, it gives CASSRSLTGGAEAFF.

The J gene is TRBJ2-2, the V gene TRBV3-1 (or the pseudogene TRBV3-2); D is ambiguous. The V gene lost 1 base and the J gene lost 3 bases, with 6 bases spanning the gap. Germline CDR1 reads LGHDT; CDR2 reads YNNKEL (reference sequence). The CDR3 runs to 14 residues. The CDR3 protein is CASSQARDTGELFF. CDR3 bases: TGTGCCAGCAGCCAAGCCCGGGACACCGGGGAGCTGTTTTTT.

The DNA for the CDR3 is TGTGCTAGTGGTTTGGTACTGGGAGGTTACGGGGGGGCCTACAATGAGCAGTTCTTC. As protein: CASGLVLGGYGGAYNEQFF. The genes are TRBV12-5 and TRBJ2-1; 8 nucleotides match TRBD2. This CDR3 spans 19 amino acids. The V gene end was trimmed by 0 bases and the J gene end by 2 bases; junction bases not matched to a gene: 12. Germline CDR1 and CDR2: LGHNT and FRNRAP.

The rearrangement uses TRBV15 and TRBJ2-7; possibly TRBD1 for D (5 bases). There are 14 residues in the CDR3. V was clipped by 0 bases and J by 7 bases, with 13 bases between them. CDR1 is LNHNV and CDR2 is YYDKDF in the germline V gene (reference sequence). CDR3 nucleotide sequence: TGTGCCACCAGCAGAGATAGTAGGGGTGAAGAGCAGTACTTC. It encodes CATSRDSRGEEQYF.

This rearrangement joins TRBV14 to TRBJ1-1; a possible D gene is TRBD1 (5 bases). Germline V gene data show CDR1 as SGHDN and CDR2 as FVKESK. The CDR3 spans 13 residues. With 3 bases removed from V and 4 bases from J, the gap between germline ends came to 9 bases. CDR3: CASSQGLGTEAFF. The CDR3 nucleotides read TGTGCCAGCAGCCAGGGGCTGGGCACTGAAGCTTTCTTT.

This sequence joins TRBV28 and TRBJ2-7; 11 positions match TRBD2. With V trimmed by 7 bases and J by 6 bases, 8 bases remained unmatched. CDR1 is MDHEN and CDR2 is SYDVKM in the germline V gene. The CDR3 runs to 14 residues. Here the CDR3 reads CASTTLAGVVEQYF. The CDR3 DNA reads TGTGCCAGCACCACACTAGCGGGAGTGGTCGAGCAGTACTTC.

The chain couples TRBV5-4 to TRBJ1-2, with 10 bases lining up with TRBD1. Germline loops: CDR1 SGHNT, CDR2 YYREEE (reference sequence). CDR3 length: 15 residues. V shed 4 bases, J shed 2 bases, and the junction held 5 bases outside the gene matches. The CDR3 DNA sequence: TGTGCCAGCAGCCGATCGACAGGGGGCAACTATGGCTACACCTTC. Its protein product is CASSRSTGGNYGYTF.

The J gene is TRBJ1-2, the V gene TRBV9, with TRBD1 matching over 8 bases. Germline CDR1 reads SGDLS; CDR2 reads YYNGEE. J was trimmed by 3 bases and V by 4 bases; bases with no gene match: 5. The CDR3 extends over 14 amino acids. This chain's CDR3 is CASSYRGGDYGYTF. In DNA, the CDR3 is TGTGCCAGCAGCTACAGGGGGGGCGACTATGGCTACACCTTC.

This chain joins TRBV27 and TRBJ2-2, with a weak D call TRBD2 (7 bases). The CDR3 runs 16 residues. Germline CDR1 MNHEY, CDR2 SMNVEV (reference sequence). Trimming stripped 1 base from V and 2 bases from J, with 11 bases between. The CDR3 nucleotides read TGTGCCAGCAGTTTATATCCGGGGGGCAACACCGGGGAGCTGTTTTTT. Its protein is CASSLYPGGNTGELFF.

The V gene is TRBV7-2, the J gene TRBJ2-7; 7 bases agree with TRBD2. CDR3 length: 15 residues. Germline V gene lookup returns CDR1 SGHTA and CDR2 FQGNSA. V lost 0 bases to trimming and J lost 0 bases; unmatched junction nucleotides: 2. The CDR3 nucleotides read TGTGCCAGCAGCTTAGCGGGGACTAACTCCTACGAGCAGTACTTC. This gives the protein CASSLAGTNSYEQYF. The entire variable domain, with the rest obtained from reference TRBV7-2 and TRBJ2-7, is as follows: GAGVSQSPSNKVTEKGKDVELRCDPISGHTALYWYRQSLGQGLEFLIYFQGNSAPDKSGLPSDRFSAERTGGSVSTLTIQRTQQEDSAVYLCASSLAGTNSYEQYFGPGTRLTVT.

The chain carries TRBV4-1 and TRBJ2-3, with 10 bases matching TRBD2. Looked up from germline, CDR1 is MGHRA and CDR2 is YSYEKL. The CDR3 extends over 17 amino acids. The V segment lost 0 bases and the J segment 5 bases; nucleotides outside the gene matches: 8. As DNA, the CDR3 is TGCGCCAGCAGCCAAGATTCAGCGGGAGGGCCGGTAGATACGCAGTATTTT. Its protein is CASSQDSAGGPVDTQYF.

The V call is TRBV27, the J call TRBJ1-2; 9 bases align to TRBD1. CDR3 size: 16 residues. The V gene's germline CDR1 is MNHEY and CDR2 SMNVEV (reference sequence). V lost 6 bases to trimming and J lost 0 bases; unmatched junction nucleotides: 8. The CDR3 sequence: CASSRGTGSTNYGYTF. DNA for the CDR3: TGTGCCAGCAGCCGAGGGACAGGGTCTACTAACTATGGCTACACCTTC.

The V gene is TRBV19, the J gene TRBJ2-5, with TRBD2 matching 9 bases. The V segment lost 0 bases and the J segment 3 bases; nucleotides outside the gene matches: 5. CDR3 length equals 16 residues. In germline, CDR1 is LNHDA, CDR2 SQIVND (reference sequence). The CDR3 region is CASSIDHAGGKETQYF. As DNA, the CDR3 is TGTGCCAGTAGTATAGATCACGCGGGGGGGAAAGAGACCCAGTACTTC. The full variable domain, rest sourced from reference TRBV19 and TRBJ2-5, is DGGITQSPKYLFRKEGQNVTLSCEQNLNHDAMYWYRQDPGQGLRLIYYSQIVNDFQKGDIAEGYSVSREKKESFPLTVTSAQKNPTAFYLCASSIDHAGGKETQYFGPGTRLLVL.

V is TRBV6-4 and J is TRBJ1-6; D remains ambiguous. V lost 0 bases to trimming and J lost 4 bases, with 7 bases between them. Looked up from germline, CDR1 is MRHNA and CDR2 is SNTAGT. The CDR3 spans 15 residues. The CDR3 protein is CASSDSGGYNSPLHF. In DNA, the CDR3 is TGTGCCAGCAGTGACTCGGGAGGGTATAATTCACCCCTCCACTTT.

V is TRBV28 and J is TRBJ2-6, with 7 bases identical to TRBD2. The CDR3 is 16 amino acids. Trimming cost V 2 bases and J 0 bases; bases outside gene matches: 1. Germline assignment: CDR1 MDHEN and CDR2 SYDVKM. CDR3 protein: CASSLGGGSGANVLTF. DNA of the CDR3: TGTGCCAGCAGTTTAGGGGGGGGCTCTGGGGCCAACGTCCTGACTTTC.

The chain recombines TRBV9 with TRBJ2-1; TRBD2 agrees at 10 bases. V lost 0 bases, J lost 9 bases, and 18 bases stayed unmatched. This CDR3 is 19 amino acids long. Germline-derived CDR1 and CDR2 are SGDLS and YYNGEE. CDR3 loop: CASSVDRSGGAFLEGEQFF. The CDR3 bases are TGTGCCAGCAGCGTAGATCGCAGCGGGGGGGCCTTCCTCGAGGGTGAGCAGTTCTTC.

The V gene is TRBV19, the J gene TRBJ2-1; TRBD2 agrees at 11 bases. CDR1 is LNHDA and CDR2 is SQIVND in the germline V gene (reference sequence). Trimming removed 2 bases from V and 10 bases from J; junction bases left unmatched: 1. CDR3 length: 13 amino acids. CDR3 nucleotides: TGTGCCAGTAGTATAACTAGCGGGAGCGAGCAGTTCTTC. This codes for CASSITSGSEQFF.

The rearrangement uses TRBV7-2 and TRBJ2-7; TRBD2 agrees at 8 bases. This CDR3 region has 14 residues. Trimming took 1 base from V and 6 from J; bases not matched to a gene: 5. The V gene's germline CDR1 is SGHTA and CDR2 FQGNSA. The CDR3 nucleotides read TGTGCCAGCAGCTTAGATGGAGCGGGAGCCGAGCAGTACTTC. It is translated as CASSLDGAGAEQYF.

This rearrangement joins TRBV28 to TRBJ2-7, with 13 nucleotides matching TRBD2. After removal of 7 bases from V and 2 bases from J, the junction contained 8 bases not matched to a gene. CDR3 length equals 16 residues. Germline V gene lookup returns CDR1 MDHEN and CDR2 SYDVKM. The CDR3 DNA follows: TGTGCCAGCACGGGACTAGCGGGGCCGGGTCCCTACGAGCAGTACTTC. Encoded protein: CASTGLAGPGPYEQYF.

Note on this clone: One junction end disagrees with the germline gene, perhaps due to a read error. This sequence joins TRBV2 and TRBJ2-7, with 11 bases that match TRBD2. CDR3 length: 12 residues. Germline-derived CDR1 and CDR2 are SNHLY and FYNNEI. DNA of the CDR3: TGTGCCAGCAGTGAATCCCCTAGCGGGGGGATTTTC. Its protein product is CASSESPSGGIF.